The rows below give T cell receptor beta chains drawn from one sample of a study of T-cell reconstitution after alpha-beta-depleted transplantation in children. TCRdb re-called the PCR reads with MiXCR, one entry per CDR3 protein. The sample lists fewer than 550,000 distinct CDR3 sequences; about a tenth were seen once. The sample was PBMCs from the stem cell graft donor, taken from the stem cell graft. The receptors were gathered from a human donor who donated a stem cell graft to a child with acute myeloid leukemia. CDR3s include the opening cysteine and the closing phenylalanine or tryptophan. A D gene is named only where the DNA matches it firmly. A row's size may be missing; if present it is once, few, many or a size class.

>TRBD1|TRBJ1-2|TRBV5-6|many
CASSLAWQGVNYGYTF
TGTGCCAGCAGCTTGGCTTGGCAGGGGGTAAACTATGGCTACACCTTC
>.|TRBJ2-7|TRBV2|.
CASSEAGYEQYF
TGTGCCAGCAGTGAAGCCGGGTACGAGCAGTACTTC
>TRBD2|TRBJ2-5|TRBV6-1|.
CASRGRTSGGSGETQYF
TGTGCCAGCAGAGGAAGGACTAGCGGGGGTTCTGGTGAGACCCAGTACTTC
>TRBD2|TRBJ2-1|TRBV4-3|few
CASSQVVGRLADNEQFF
TGCGCCAGCAGCCAAGTAGTAGGTCGACTAGCGGACAATGAGCAGTTCTTC
>.|TRBJ2-1|TRBV20-1|few
CSASLRGNEQFF
TGCAGTGCTAGTTTGCGAGGCAATGAGCAGTTCTTC
>TRBD2|TRBJ2-2|TRBV29-1|few
CSARLAGGAGELFF
TGCAGCGCAAGACTAGCGGGAGGAGCCGGGGAGCTGTTTTTT
>TRBD1|TRBJ2-1|TRBV12-3/TRBV12-4|few
CASSSGTGQFF
TGTGCCAGCAGTTCCGGGACAGGGCAGTTCTTC
>TRBD1|TRBJ1-1|TRBV12-3/TRBV12-4|.
CASRRQGGRGTEAFF
TGTGCCAGCAGACGACAGGGGGGCAGGGGGACTGAAGCTTTCTTT
>.|TRBJ1-1|TRBV29-1|few
CSVALVPPRYRDTEAFF
TGCAGCGTTGCCCTCGTCCCCCCCAGGTATCGGGACACTGAAGCTTTCTTT
>.|TRBJ2-5|TRBV12-3/TRBV12-4|.
CASSLGSGRWETQYF
TGTGCCAGCAGTTTAGGTAGCGGTAGGTGGGAGACCCAGTACTTC
>TRBD2|TRBJ2-1|TRBV20-1|few
CSAGLAGDEQFF
TGCAGTGCTGGACTAGCGGGGGATGAGCAGTTCTTC
>.|TRBJ2-7|TRBV20-1|.
CSARGVRSSYEQYF
TGCAGTGCTAGAGGAGTAAGGAGCTCCTACGAGCAGTACTTC
>.|TRBJ2-3|TRBV12-3/TRBV12-4|.
CASASGNSYTDTQYF
TGTGCCAGCGCAAGCGGAAACTCGTACACAGATACGCAGTATTTT
>.|TRBJ2-5|TRBV12-3/TRBV12-4|many
CASSPTRGLGETQYF
TGTGCCAGCAGTCCTACCAGGGGTCTCGGGGAGACCCAGTACTTC
>TRBD1|TRBJ2-7|TRBV20-1|.
CSARGRDSTYEQYF
TGCAGTGCTAGAGGTAGGGACAGCACCTACGAGCAGTACTTC